This T cell receptor (beta chain) was observed in a study of immune reconstitution after stem cell transplant in scleroderma. This clonotype is medium-sized in the sample. The germline V gene encodes CDR1 ENHRY and CDR2 SYGVKD. This CDR3 contains 13 residues. V gave up 7 bases and J gave up 5 bases, with 12 bases separating them. TCRdb processed the RT-PCR reads anew with MiXCR; each CDR3 protein has one entry. The table lists about 5,600 distinct CDR3 sequences, 7.5% to 9% of them singletons. This chain joins TRBV10-3 and TRBJ1-5; D might be TRBD1 (5 bases). This TCR derives from a male donor with systemic sclerosis. This material was acquired before or after autologous hematopoietic stem cell transplantation (not recorded which). The CDR3 sequence: CAINGGMDQPQHF. The CDR3 DNA is TGTGCCATCAATGGGGGGATGGATCAGCCCCAGCATTTT.